Listed here are 26 T cell receptor beta chains from one sample, sequenced in a study of control samples from healthy donors and cancer patients. The protocol was immunoSEQ multiplex PCR, while the TCRdb copy is restricted to in-frame clones and leaves out a portion. The sample has 98,000 or so clones, about four fifths seen once. Source material: blood. All receptors come from a man aged 60-69 years in good health.

The chain uses TRBV7-6 and TRBJ2-1; 7 bases line up with TRBD1. CDR1 and CDR2 from the germline V gene are SGHVS and FNYEAQ. This CDR3 is built from 15 residues. After removal of 5 bases from V and 6 bases from J, the junction contained 10 bases not matched to a gene. In nucleotides, the CDR3 is TGTGCCAGCAGCCGGACGGAGAGGGGGCTCAATGAGCAGTTCTTC. This translates into CASSRTERGLNEQFF. Combining the CDR3 with reference TRBV7-6 and TRBJ2-1 gives the whole variable domain GAGVSQSPRYKVTKRGQDVALRCDPISGHVSLYWYRQALGQGPEFLTYFNYEAQQDKSGLPNDRFSAERPEGSISTLTIQRTEQRDSAMYRCASSRTERGLNEQFFGPGTRLTVL.

The gene calls are TRBV4-1 and TRBJ2-1, with a tentative D call TRBD1 (5 bases). V was pared by 3 bases and J by 0 bases, with 15 bases between. The CDR3 is made up of 17 amino acids. Germline loops: CDR1 MGHRA, CDR2 YSYEKL. The CDR3 bases are TGCGCCAGCAGCCATCCGTCGGACACCCGCTCCTACAATGAGCAGTTCTTC. Translation gives CASSHPSDTRSYNEQFF.

The V call is TRBV3-1 (or the pseudogene TRBV3-2), the J call TRBJ2-6, with 7 nucleotides matching TRBD1. Germline loops: CDR1 LGHDT, CDR2 YNNKEL (reference sequence). This CDR3 has 16 residues. Trimming at V came to 4 bases and at J to 0 bases, leaving 3 bases not matched to a gene. In DNA, the CDR3 is TGTGCCAGCAGCCGGGACAGCTTCTCTGGGGCCAACGTCCTGACTTTC. Its translation: CASSRDSFSGANVLTF.

V usage is TRBV10-3 and J usage is TRBJ2-2; D gene uncertain. Germline CDR1 is ENHRY and CDR2 is SYGVKD. Trimming stripped 10 bases from V and 1 base from J, with 13 bases between. There are 14 residues in the CDR3. The CDR3 nucleotides read TGTGCCACCAAGTTAACGAAGAACACCGGGGAGCTGTTTTTT. Translating gives CATKLTKNTGELFF.

This CDR3 reads CASSYSTQSLRDGYTF. CDR3 DNA: TGTGCCAGCAGTTACTCGACACAGAGTCTTAGAGATGGCTACACCTTC. V usage is TRBV6-5 and J usage is TRBJ1-2; D ambiguous. V shed 0 bases and J shed 6 bases, with 17 bases lying between them. The germline gives CDR1 MNHEY, CDR2 SVGAGI. The CDR3 runs to 16 residues.

The CDR3 nucleotides are TGTGCCAGCACCCCGAGGGGCTCTGGAAACACCATATATTTT. Its translation is CASTPRGSGNTIYF. The genes are TRBV3-1 (or the pseudogene TRBV3-2) and TRBJ1-3; possibly TRBD1 for D (5 bases). This CDR3 is 14 amino acids long. Trimming left V 7 bases short and J 0 bases short, with 10 bases between. Germline CDR1 and CDR2: LGHDT and YNNKEL (reference sequence).

The chain carries TRBV7-6 and TRBJ1-5, with D possibly matching TRBD1 (5 bases). From germline, CDR1 is SGHVS and CDR2 FNYEAQ. CDR3 size: 15 residues. V lost 5 bases to trimming and J lost 5 bases, with 16 bases between them. The CDR3 sequence: CASSPQSGTYQPQHF. CDR3 nucleotide sequence: TGTGCCAGCAGCCCCCAGTCGGGGACTTATCAGCCCCAGCATTTT.

V is TRBV19 and J is TRBJ2-3; 8 nucleotides agree with TRBD2. The CDR3 consists of 16 residues. Germline loops: CDR1 LNHDA, CDR2 SQIVND (reference sequence). The junction had 7 bases not matched to a gene; V was cut back by 3 bases and J by 2 bases. The CDR3 is CASSISASGYTDTQYF. The CDR3 bases are TGTGCCAGTAGTATCTCGGCTAGCGGGTACACAGATACGCAGTATTTT.

The genes are TRBV21-1 and TRBJ2-5; the DNA was not used to check the table's D call, TRBD1. TRBV21-1 is described as a pseudogene. The CDR3 runs to 19 residues. CDR3 protein: CASSGPQIPRLVRAETQYF. The CDR3 nucleotides read TGTGCCAGCAGCGGACCGCAAATCCCCCGGCTAGTCAGGGCGGAGACCCAGTACTTC.

The chain recombines TRBV7-9 with TRBJ2-5; 10 bases are shared with TRBD1. This CDR3 has 16 amino acids. CDR1 is SEHNR and CDR2 is FQNEAQ in the germline V gene (reference sequence). The V gene end was trimmed by 5 bases and the J gene end by 1 base; junction bases not matched to a gene: 7. For the CDR3, the DNA is TGTGCCAGCAGCCGGGGACAGGGGTTAGCCCAAGAGACCCAGTACTTC. It yields the protein CASSRGQGLAQETQYF.

CDR3 region: CASSPDYRGFQETQYF. Written as DNA, the CDR3 is TGTGCCAGCAGCCCGGATTACAGGGGTTTCCAAGAGACCCAGTACTTC. The chain couples TRBV5-4 to TRBJ2-5; 7 bases are a match to TRBD1. The CDR3 has 16 amino acids. Trimming at V came to 4 bases and at J to 1 base, leaving 10 bases not matched to a gene. CDR1 is SGHNT, CDR2 YYREEE, per germline (reference sequence).

The chain uses TRBV30 and TRBJ2-3, with 9 bases identical to TRBD2. Germline lookup yields CDR1 GTSNPN and CDR2 SVGIG (reference sequence). This CDR3 is built from 14 residues. J was trimmed by 4 bases and V by 3 bases; bases with no gene match: 5. The DNA of the CDR3 is TGTGCCTGGAGGCGGGGCGGGGGGGCAGATACGCAGTATTTT. Protein sequence: CAWRRGGGADTQYF.

The chain joins TRBV30 to TRBJ1-5, with 8 bases aligning to TRBD1. CDR1 and CDR2 (germline): GTSNPN, SVGIG (reference sequence). CDR3 size: 17 residues. J gave up 0 bases and V 3 bases, and 10 bases lay outside the gene matches. This chain's CDR3 is CAWSRDRTVYSNQPQHF. CDR3 DNA: TGTGCCTGGAGCCGGGACAGGACAGTGTATAGCAATCAGCCCCAGCATTTT.

V usage is TRBV3-1 (or the pseudogene TRBV3-2) and J usage is TRBJ1-5; perhaps TRBD1 as D (5 bases). CDR1 and CDR2 from the germline V gene are LGHDT and YNNKEL (reference sequence). The CDR3 is made up of 19 amino acids. V was shortened by 0 bases and J by 2 bases, with 20 bases between the two germline ends. The CDR3 region has the DNA TGTGCCAGCAGCCAAGAGTGGGGCCCTGGGACCCGGGGCAATCAGCCCCAGCATTTT. Amino acid sequence: CASSQEWGPGTRGNQPQHF.

This chain uses TRBV3-1 (or the pseudogene TRBV3-2) with TRBJ1-5; no reliable D call. Trimming cost V 0 bases and J 4 bases, with 4 bases left between them. Germline V lookup: CDR1 LGHDT, CDR2 YNNKEL (reference sequence). The CDR3 totals 13 residues. For the CDR3, the DNA is TGTGCCAGCAGCCAAGATGAGAATCAGCCCCAGCATTTT. Protein product: CASSQDENQPQHF.

The chain joins TRBV5-1 to TRBJ2-5, with TRBD2 matching over 11 bases. CDR1 and CDR2 from the germline V gene are SGHRS and YFSETQ. V trimming: 5 bases; J trimming: 1 base; junction bases outside the gene matches: 4. The length of the CDR3 is 15 residues. CDR3: CASRRLAGGQETQYF. The CDR3, as DNA: TGCGCCAGCAGGCGGCTAGCGGGGGGCCAAGAGACCCAGTACTTC.

The chain carries TRBV12-3 or TRBV12-4 and TRBJ1-3; D possibly corresponds to TRBD1 (5 bases). CDR3 length equals 13 residues. Trimming pared 7 bases from V and 4 bases from J, leaving 11 bases between. The DNA for the CDR3 is TGTGCCAGCAATTCGGGACGGGGAAACACCATATATTTT. Translating it yields CASNSGRGNTIYF.

The chain uses TRBV6-5 and TRBJ2-7, with TRBD2 matching 11 bases. Germline trimming cut 5 bases from V and 6 bases from J; bases unmatched to any gene: 3. The CDR3 length is 13 residues. Germline assignment: CDR1 MNHEY and CDR2 SVGAGI. CDR3 coding DNA: TGTGCCAGCAGTACCGGACTAGCGGGCGAGCAGTACTTC. Translated: CASSTGLAGEQYF.

The DNA for the CDR3 is TGTGCCAGCAGTTACCGTAACGACAGGGCTCAAGAGACCCAGTACTTC. Protein sequence: CASSYRNDRAQETQYF. The chain recombines TRBV6-6 with TRBJ2-5; 7 bases fit TRBD1. Trimming took 2 bases from V and 2 from J; bases not matched to a gene: 8. This CDR3 comprises 16 residues. The V gene's germline CDR1 is MNHNY and CDR2 SVGAGI (reference sequence).

This rearrangement joins TRBV7-8 to TRBJ2-1; 11 nucleotides agree with TRBD2. The CDR3 runs 14 residues. Germline CDR1 reads SGHVS; CDR2 reads FQNEAQ. The ends lost 6 bases at V and 6 bases at J; junction bases unmatched: 4. CDR3 in amino acids: CASSPGTSGNEQFF. The CDR3 bases are TGTGCCAGCAGTCCTGGGACTAGCGGCAATGAGCAGTTCTTC.

V and J are TRBV6-5 and TRBJ2-6; D gene unclear. The CDR3 is 14 amino acids. The V end lost 7 bases, the J end lost 0 bases, and 7 bases lay between the germline ends. CDR1 and CDR2 from the germline V gene are MNHEY and SVGAGI. The DNA of the CDR3 is TGTGCCAGCATAAGGGACTCTGGGGCCAACGTCCTGACTTTC. Translation gives CASIRDSGANVLTF.

V and J are TRBV5-1 and TRBJ2-2; D unresolved. The CDR3 is 16 amino acids. V gave up 0 bases and J gave up 0 bases, with 9 bases separating them. Germline V lookup: CDR1 SGHRS, CDR2 YFSETQ. CDR3 protein: CASSLVGTANTGELFF. The CDR3 coding sequence is TGCGCCAGCAGCTTGGTGGGCACCGCGAACACCGGGGAGCTGTTTTTT.

The chain couples TRBV3-1 (or the pseudogene TRBV3-2) to TRBJ2-7; 11 positions match TRBD2. V lost 7 bases to trimming and J lost 2 bases; unmatched junction nucleotides: 13. From germline, CDR1 is LGHDT and CDR2 YNNKEL (reference sequence). The CDR3 covers 17 residues. CDR3 DNA sequence: TGTGCCAGCACCCCTGGGCTAGCGGGAGGAAGGACCTACGAGCAGTACTTC. Translation gives CASTPGLAGGRTYEQYF.

V is TRBV4-1 and J is TRBJ1-4; D is unclear. V was cut by 4 bases and J by 7 bases, with 7 bases left in between. CDR3 length: 12 residues. Germline loops: CDR1 MGHRA, CDR2 YSYEKL. The CDR3 sequence: CASSPRSEKLFF. The CDR3 nucleotides are TGCGCCAGCAGCCCCAGATCTGAAAAACTGTTTTTT.

This clone occurred a few times. The chain employs TRBV28 and TRBJ2-7; D not certain. The CDR3 length is 14 residues. The V end was cut by 5 bases, the J end by 1 base, with 12 bases between. Per the germline V gene, CDR1 is MDHEN and CDR2 is SYDVKM. CDR3 sequence: CASSNPGFSYEQYF. The DNA for the CDR3 is TGTGCCAGCAGTAACCCCGGGTTTTCCTACGAGCAGTACTTC.

This chain joins TRBV30 and TRBJ1-6, with 7 nucleotides matching TRBD1. V shed 8 bases, J shed 9 bases, and the junction held 13 bases outside the gene matches. Per germline, CDR1 GTSNPN and CDR2 SVGIG (reference sequence). CDR3 size: 14 residues. The CDR3 is CARTQGMAGSPLHF. The CDR3, as DNA: TGTGCCCGAACACAGGGGATGGCCGGTTCACCCCTCCACTTT.